These T cell receptor beta chains were read from a single sample in a study of cytomegalovirus exposure and HLA in healthy donors. TCRdb's table, derived via immunoSEQ multiplex PCR, lists solely in-frame clones and lacks some. This table holds 240,000 or so clones, approximately 83% found once. Sequenced: PBMCs. The receptor set was obtained from a woman in her twenties or thirties in good health and CMV-seropositive. CDR3s include the opening cysteine and the closing phenylalanine or tryptophan.

TRBV11-3,TRBJ2-1,CASSLDVQDNEQFF
TRBV30,TRBJ2-1,CAWSVTRKFESSYNEQFF
TRBV2,TRBJ2-2,CASGGDRSHSDTGELFF
TRBV7-2,TRBJ1-2,CASSLAGQHSGGYTF
TRBV6-5,TRBJ2-3,CASSLAGSSTDTQYF
TRBV27,TRBJ1-2,CASSFTTGVYGYTF
TRBV7-9,TRBJ1-1,CASSLPGGDTEAFF
TRBV11-2,TRBJ2-7,CASSLDPSGLYEQYF
TRBV11-3,TRBJ2-7,CASSLDRIGRAYEQYF
TRBV5-6,TRBJ2-5,CASSLGGRAGIETQYF
TRBV15,TRBJ2-1,CATSRDPAGTTAYNEQFF
TRBV27,TRBJ2-7,CASTPGPPLGTAVAEQYF
TRBV27,TRBJ1-2,CASSLEGAYGYTF
TRBV19,TRBJ2-1,CASQLAGGPNEQFF